This TCR beta chain came from a study of CXCR3-negative and CXCR3-positive naive CD8 T cells. Investigators sorted each CD8+ T cell subset in triplicate, taking hundreds of thousands of cells each time. 5' RACE that incorporated UMI labels was used to prepare the TRB cDNA libraries. TCRdb re-called the 5' RACE reads and catalogs CDR3 proteins one per entry, DNA excluded. The sample has some 50,000 distinct CDR3 sequences. This CDR3 spans 14 amino acids. Germline V gene lookup returns CDR1 MNHEY and CDR2 SVGEGT. The study's findings and limits: TRB CDR3 properties indicated TCR strength, while surface CD5 was similar across naive subsets. A higher hydrophobicity marked the TRB CDR3s of CXCR3-positive naive cells versus CXCR3-negative naive cells.

To note about this clonotype: Its antigen is unknown.

Sequencing was done on a sample of naive CXCR3+ CD8+ T cells from blood. The subset denotes: CD45RO-CCR7+CD27+CD95- naive CD8+ T cells expressing CXCR3 (TNR3+). The origin of this receptor is a human donor in good health. Some clones in this sample may be carry-over from other donors' samples. The V and J genes are TRBV6-2 or TRBV6-3 and TRBJ2-1; the D call from TCRdb, TRBD2, cannot be confirmed without DNA. The CDR3 sequence: CASKEDSYPPEQFF.